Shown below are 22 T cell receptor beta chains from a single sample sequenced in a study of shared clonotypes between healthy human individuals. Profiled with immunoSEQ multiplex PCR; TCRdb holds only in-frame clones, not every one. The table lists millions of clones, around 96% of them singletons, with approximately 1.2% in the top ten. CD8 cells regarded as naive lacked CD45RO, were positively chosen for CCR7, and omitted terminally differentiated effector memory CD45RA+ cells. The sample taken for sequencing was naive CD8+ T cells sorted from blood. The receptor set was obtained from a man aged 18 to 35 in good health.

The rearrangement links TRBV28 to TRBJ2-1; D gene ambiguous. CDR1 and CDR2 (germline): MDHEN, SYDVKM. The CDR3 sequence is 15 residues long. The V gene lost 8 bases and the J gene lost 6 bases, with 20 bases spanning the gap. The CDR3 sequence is CASGPAELLVNEQFF. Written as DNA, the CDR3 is TGTGCCAGCGGCCCCGCTGAGCTCCTAGTCAATGAGCAGTTCTTC.

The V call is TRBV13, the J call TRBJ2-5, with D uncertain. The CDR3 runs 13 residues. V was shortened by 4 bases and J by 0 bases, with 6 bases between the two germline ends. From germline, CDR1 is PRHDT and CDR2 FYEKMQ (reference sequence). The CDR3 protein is CASSSNYQETQYF. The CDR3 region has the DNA TGTGCCAGCAGCTCCAACTACCAAGAGACCCAGTACTTC.

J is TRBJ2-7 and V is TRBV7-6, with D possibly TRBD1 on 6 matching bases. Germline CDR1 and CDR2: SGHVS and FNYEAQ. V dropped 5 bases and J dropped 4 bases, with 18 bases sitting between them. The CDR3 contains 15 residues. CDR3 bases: TGTGCCAGCAGCCCCCTAGGACAGACAATTTACGAGCAGTACTTC. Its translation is CASSPLGQTIYEQYF. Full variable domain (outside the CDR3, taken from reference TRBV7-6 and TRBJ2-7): GAGVSQSPRYKVTKRGQDVALRCDPISGHVSLYWYRQALGQGPEFLTYFNYEAQQDKSGLPNDRFSAERPEGSISTLTIQRTEQRDSAMYRCASSPLGQTIYEQYFGPGTRLTVT.

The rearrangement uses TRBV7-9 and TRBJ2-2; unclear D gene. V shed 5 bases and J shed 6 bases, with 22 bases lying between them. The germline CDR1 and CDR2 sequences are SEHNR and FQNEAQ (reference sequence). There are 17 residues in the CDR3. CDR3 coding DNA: TGTGCCAGCAGCCCGGACCCACAAGGAAATCGGGCCGGGGAGCTGTTTTTT. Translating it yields CASSPDPQGNRAGELFF.

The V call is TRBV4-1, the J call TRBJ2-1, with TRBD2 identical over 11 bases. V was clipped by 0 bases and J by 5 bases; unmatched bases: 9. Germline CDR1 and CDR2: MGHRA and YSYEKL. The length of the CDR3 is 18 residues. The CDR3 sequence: CASSQELAGVVENNEQFF. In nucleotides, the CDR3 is TGCGCCAGCAGCCAAGAACTAGCGGGAGTGGTTGAAAACAATGAGCAGTTCTTC.

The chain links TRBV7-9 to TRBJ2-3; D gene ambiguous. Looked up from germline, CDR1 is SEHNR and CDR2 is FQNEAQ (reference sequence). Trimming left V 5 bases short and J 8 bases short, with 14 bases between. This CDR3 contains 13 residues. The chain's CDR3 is CASSAPLWGTQYF. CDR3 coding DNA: TGTGCCAGCAGCGCTCCTCTTTGGGGTACGCAGTATTTT.

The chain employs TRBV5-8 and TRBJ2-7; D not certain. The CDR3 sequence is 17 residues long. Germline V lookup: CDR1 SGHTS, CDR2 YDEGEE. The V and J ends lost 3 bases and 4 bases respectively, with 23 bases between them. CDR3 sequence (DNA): TGTGCCAGCAGCTCTCCTACAAAAGCGAGCTTTATTTACGAGCAGTACTTC. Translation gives CASSSPTKASFIYEQYF.

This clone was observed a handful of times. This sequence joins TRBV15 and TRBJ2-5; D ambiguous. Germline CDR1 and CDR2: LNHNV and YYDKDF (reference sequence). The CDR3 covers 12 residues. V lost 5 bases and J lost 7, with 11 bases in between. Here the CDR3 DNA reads TGTGCCACCAGCCCAAGTGGAGTGACCCAGTACTTC. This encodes CATSPSGVTQYF.

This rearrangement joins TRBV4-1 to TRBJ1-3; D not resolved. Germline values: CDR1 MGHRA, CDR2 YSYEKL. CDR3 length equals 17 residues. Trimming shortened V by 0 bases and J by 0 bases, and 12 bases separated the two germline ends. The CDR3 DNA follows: TGCGCCAGCAGCCAAGATTGGGTCCTCCTCTCTGGAAACACCATATATTTT. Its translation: CASSQDWVLLSGNTIYF.

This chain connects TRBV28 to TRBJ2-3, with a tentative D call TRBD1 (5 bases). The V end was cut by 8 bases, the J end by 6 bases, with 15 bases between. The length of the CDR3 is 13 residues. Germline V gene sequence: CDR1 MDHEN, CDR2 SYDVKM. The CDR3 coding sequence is TGTGCCAGCGAGGCAGGGCTGTCCGATACGCAGTATTTT. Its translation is CASEAGLSDTQYF.

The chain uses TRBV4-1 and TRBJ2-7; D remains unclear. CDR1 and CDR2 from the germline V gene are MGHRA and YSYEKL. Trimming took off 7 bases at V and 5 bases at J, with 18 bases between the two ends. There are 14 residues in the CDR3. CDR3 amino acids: CASNEEPHLDEQYF. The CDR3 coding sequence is TGCGCCAGCAACGAAGAGCCCCACCTGGACGAGCAGTACTTC.

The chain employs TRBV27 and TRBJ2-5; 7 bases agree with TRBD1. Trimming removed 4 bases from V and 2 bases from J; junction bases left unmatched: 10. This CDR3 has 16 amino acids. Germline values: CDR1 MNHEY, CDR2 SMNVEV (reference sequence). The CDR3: CASSSAPGQWQETQYF. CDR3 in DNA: TGTGCCAGCAGTTCCGCCCCGGGACAGTGGCAAGAGACCCAGTACTTC.

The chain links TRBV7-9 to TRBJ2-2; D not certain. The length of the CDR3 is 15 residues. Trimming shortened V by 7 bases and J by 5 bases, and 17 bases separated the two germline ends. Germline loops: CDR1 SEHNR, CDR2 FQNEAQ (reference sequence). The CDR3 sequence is CASTSNGVLTGELFF. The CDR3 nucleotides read TGTGCCAGCACCTCGAATGGGGTGTTGACCGGGGAGCTGTTTTTT.

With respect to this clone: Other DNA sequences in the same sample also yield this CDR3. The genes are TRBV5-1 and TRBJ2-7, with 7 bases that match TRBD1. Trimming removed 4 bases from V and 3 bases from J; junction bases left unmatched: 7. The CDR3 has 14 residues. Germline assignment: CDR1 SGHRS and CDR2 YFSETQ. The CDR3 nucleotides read TGCGCCAGCAGCCCCGGACAGGATAGCTACGAGCAGTACTTC. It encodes CASSPGQDSYEQYF.

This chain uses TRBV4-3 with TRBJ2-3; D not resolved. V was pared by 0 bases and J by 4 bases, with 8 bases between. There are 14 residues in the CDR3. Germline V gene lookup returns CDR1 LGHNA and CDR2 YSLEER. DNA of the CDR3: TGCGCCAGCAGCCAAGAGTTCCCGTCAGATACGCAGTATTTT. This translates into CASSQEFPSDTQYF.

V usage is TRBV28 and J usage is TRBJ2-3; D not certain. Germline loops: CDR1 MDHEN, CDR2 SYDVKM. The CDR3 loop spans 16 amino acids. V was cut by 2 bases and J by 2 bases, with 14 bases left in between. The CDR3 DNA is TGTGCCAGCAGTTTAAAACTCCCCCGACTCACAGATACGCAGTATTTT. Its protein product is CASSLKLPRLTDTQYF.

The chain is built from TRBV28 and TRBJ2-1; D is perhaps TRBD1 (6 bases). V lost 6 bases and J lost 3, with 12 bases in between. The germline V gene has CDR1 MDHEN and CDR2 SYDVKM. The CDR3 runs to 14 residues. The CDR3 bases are TGTGCCAGCAGGCTCTCGACAGGCTACAATGAGCAGTTCTTC. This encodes CASRLSTGYNEQFF.

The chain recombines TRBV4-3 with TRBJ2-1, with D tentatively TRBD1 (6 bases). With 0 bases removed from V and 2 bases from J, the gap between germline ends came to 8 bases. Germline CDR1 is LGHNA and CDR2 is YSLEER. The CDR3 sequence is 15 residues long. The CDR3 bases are TGCGCCAGCAGCCAAGAAGGGGGAGCCTACAATGAGCAGTTCTTC. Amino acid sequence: CASSQEGGAYNEQFF.

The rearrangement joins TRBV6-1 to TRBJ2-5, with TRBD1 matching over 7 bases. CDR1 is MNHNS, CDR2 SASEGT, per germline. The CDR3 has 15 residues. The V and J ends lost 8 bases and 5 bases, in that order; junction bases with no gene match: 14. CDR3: CASRWDSSVTETQYF. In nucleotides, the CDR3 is TGTGCCAGCCGCTGGGACAGCTCCGTGACGGAGACCCAGTACTTC.

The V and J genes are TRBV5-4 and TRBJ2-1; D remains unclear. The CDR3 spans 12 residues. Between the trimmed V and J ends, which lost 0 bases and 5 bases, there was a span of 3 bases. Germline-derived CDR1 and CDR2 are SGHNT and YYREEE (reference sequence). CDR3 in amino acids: CASSLADNEQFF. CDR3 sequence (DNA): TGTGCCAGCAGCTTGGCCGACAATGAGCAGTTCTTC.

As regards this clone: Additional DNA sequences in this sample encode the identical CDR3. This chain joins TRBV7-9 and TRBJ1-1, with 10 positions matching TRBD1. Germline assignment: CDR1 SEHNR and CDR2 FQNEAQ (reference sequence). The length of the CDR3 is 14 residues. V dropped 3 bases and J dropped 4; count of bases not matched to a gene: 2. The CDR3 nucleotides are TGTGCCAGCAGCTTGGGACAGGGGAGCACTGAAGCTTTCTTT. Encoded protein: CASSLGQGSTEAFF.

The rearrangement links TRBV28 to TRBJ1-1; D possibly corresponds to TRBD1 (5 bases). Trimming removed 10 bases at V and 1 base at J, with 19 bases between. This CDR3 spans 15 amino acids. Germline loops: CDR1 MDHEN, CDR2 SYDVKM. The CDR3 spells CATIKTVAENTEAFF. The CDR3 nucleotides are TGTGCCACCATTAAGACAGTAGCAGAGAACACTGAAGCTTTCTTT. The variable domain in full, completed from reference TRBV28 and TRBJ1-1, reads DVKVTQSSRYLVKRTGEKVFLECVQDMDHENMFWYRQDPGLGLRLIYFSYDVKMKEKGDIPEGYSVSREKKERFSLILESASTNQTSMYLCATIKTVAENTEAFFGQGTRLTVV.